The 27 T cell receptor beta chains listed next were all sequenced from one sample in a study of control samples from healthy donors and cancer patients. Repertoires were generated with immunoSEQ multiplex PCR, while TCRdb's copy carries only in-frame clones and drops some. The sample holds about 69,000 clones, around four fifths seen once. Material: PBMCs. Source of these receptors: a woman aged 45-65 years with lung cancer.

In this sample, this clone turned up a few times. The rearrangement uses TRBV5-1 and TRBJ2-3; the D is unclear. Trimming stripped 0 bases from V and 2 bases from J, with 7 bases between. This CDR3 spans 14 amino acids. The germline CDR1 and CDR2 sequences are SGHRS and YFSETQ. The DNA of the CDR3 is TGCGCCAGCAGCTTGGAGGCCCCCACAGATACGCAGTATTTT. Its protein product is CASSLEAPTDTQYF. The full variable domain, with the rest looked up from reference TRBV5-1 and TRBJ2-3, is KAGVTQTPRYLIKTRGQQVTLSCSPISGHRSVSWYQQTPGQGLQFLFEYFSETQRNKGNFPGRFSGRQFSNSRSEMNVSTLELGDSALYLCASSLEAPTDTQYFGPGTRLTVL.

This rearrangement joins TRBV19 to TRBJ1-2, with 10 bases matching TRBD1. The CDR3 is made up of 16 amino acids. The germline CDR1 and CDR2 sequences are LNHDA and SQIVND (reference sequence). V trimming: 6 bases; J trimming: 6 bases; junction bases outside the gene matches: 13. CDR3 loop: CASRTGTGVELNGYTF. CDR3 DNA: TGTGCCAGTAGAACCGGGACAGGGGTGGAACTCAATGGCTACACCTTC.

The CDR3 spells CATRARGTDTQYF. The CDR3, as DNA: TGTGCCACCAGGGCCCGGGGCACAGATACGCAGTATTTT. V gene TRBV24-1 combines with J gene TRBJ2-3; D gene unclear. Trimming cost V 7 bases and J 1 base, with 8 bases left between them. Germline V gene lookup returns CDR1 KGHDR and CDR2 SFDVKD. The CDR3 covers 13 residues.

The chain couples TRBV27 to TRBJ1-1; D is unresolved. V lost 2 bases and J lost 3, with 7 bases in between. This CDR3 region has 13 residues. CDR1 and CDR2 from the germline V gene are MNHEY and SMNVEV (reference sequence). CDR3 coding DNA: TGTGCCAGCAGTTTAAACAAGGACACTGAAGCTTTCTTT. Residues: CASSLNKDTEAFF.

The J gene is TRBJ2-3, the V gene TRBV7-9; D is undetermined. Deletions cut 10 bases from V and 3 bases from J, with 8 bases between. Germline V gives CDR1 SEHNR, CDR2 FQNEAQ (reference sequence). The CDR3 spans 11 residues. The CDR3 region is CAIEETDTQYF. The CDR3 DNA reads as TGTGCCATCGAGGAGACAGATACGCAGTATTTT.

This sequence joins TRBV29-1 and TRBJ1-1, with D maybe TRBD1 (5 bases). Germline CDR1 is SQVTM and CDR2 is ANQGSEA. The CDR3 is 11 residues long. Trimming took 3 bases from V and 9 from J, leaving 11 bases between them. The CDR3: CSVDGGYKAFF. The CDR3 DNA is TGCAGCGTTGATGGGGGATATAAAGCTTTCTTT.

The J gene is TRBJ1-4, the V gene TRBV3-1 (or the pseudogene TRBV3-2); the D is unclear. Germline-derived CDR1 and CDR2 are LGHDT and YNNKEL (reference sequence). V gave up 5 bases and J gave up 7 bases, with 11 bases separating them. The CDR3 contains 13 residues. CDR3 sequence (DNA): TGTGCCAGCAGCGTTAGGGAGCTTGAAAAACTGTTTTTT. Translating it yields CASSVRELEKLFF.

The DNA for the CDR3 is TGTGCCAGCGCAGTGACAGGGTCCGGCAATGAGCAGTTCTTC. The encoded protein is CASAVTGSGNEQFF. V and J are TRBV6-4 and TRBJ2-1, with 7 bases matching TRBD1. Unmatched junction bases numbered 10, after V lost 8 bases and J lost 6 bases. This CDR3 has 14 amino acids. Germline loops: CDR1 MRHNA, CDR2 SNTAGT.

The genes are TRBV27 and TRBJ2-5; no definite D call. CDR1 is MNHEY and CDR2 is SMNVEV in the germline V gene (reference sequence). V dropped 1 base and J dropped 5 bases, with 11 bases sitting between them. The CDR3 has 14 amino acids. In DNA form, the CDR3 reads TGTGCCAGCAGTTTATACGGAATAGGGGAGACCCAGTACTTC. Encoded protein: CASSLYGIGETQYF.

This chain connects TRBV9 to TRBJ1-2; D is unresolved. V lost 3 bases to trimming and J lost 7 bases, with 19 bases between them. The CDR3 consists of 15 residues. Germline V gives CDR1 SGDLS, CDR2 YYNGEE. CDR3 in amino acids: CASSAGLTDFSGYTF. For the CDR3, the DNA is TGTGCCAGCAGCGCCGGACTGACCGACTTTAGTGGCTACACCTTC. The complete variable domain, with remaining parts taken from reference TRBV9 and TRBJ1-2, reads DSGVTQTPKHLITATGQRVTLRCSPRSGDLSVYWYQQSLDQGLQFLIQYYNGEERAKGNILERFSAQQFPDLHSELNLSSLELGDSALYFCASSAGLTDFSGYTFGSGTRLTVV.

The rearrangement links TRBV19 to TRBJ1-1; 7 bases fit TRBD1. J gave up 4 bases and V 1 base, and 3 bases lay outside the gene matches. The CDR3 sequence is 14 residues long. Germline V gene lookup returns CDR1 LNHDA and CDR2 SQIVND (reference sequence). The CDR3 sequence: CASSIVGTVTEAFF. The CDR3 DNA reads TGTGCCAGTAGTATAGTCGGGACAGTCACTGAAGCTTTCTTT.

The chain is built from TRBV19 and TRBJ1-5, with D possibly TRBD1 on 6 matching bases. V was cut by 5 bases and J by 3 bases, with 11 bases left in between. The CDR3 loop spans 14 amino acids. Germline-derived CDR1 and CDR2 are LNHDA and SQIVND (reference sequence). In DNA, the CDR3 is TGTGCCAGTAGTTTCGGGACACACAATCAGCCCCAGCATTTT. Residues: CASSFGTHNQPQHF.

The chain carries TRBV7-9 and TRBJ1-1; no clear D. Germline CDR1 and CDR2: SEHNR and FQNEAQ (reference sequence). Trimming shortened V by 2 bases and J by 6 bases, and 22 bases separated the two germline ends. The CDR3 has 17 residues. The CDR3, as DNA: TGTGCCAGCAGCTTAAAACAAGGACCGCTTCTGGAAGCTGAAGCTTTCTTT. As protein: CASSLKQGPLLEAEAFF.

V gene TRBV7-2 combines with J gene TRBJ2-3; D is perhaps TRBD2 (6 bases). This CDR3 is built from 13 residues. Deletions cut 5 bases from V and 8 bases from J, with 14 bases between. From germline, CDR1 is SGHTA and CDR2 FQGNSA. The CDR3 sequence is CASSPNSGGTQYF. The CDR3 nucleotides read TGTGCCAGCAGCCCCAATAGCGGCGGTACGCAGTATTTT.

This clone has a handful of counts. The genes are TRBV5-1 and TRBJ2-2; D gene unclear. Germline CDR1 and CDR2: SGHRS and YFSETQ. The CDR3 length is 12 residues. The V end was cut by 2 bases, the J end by 7 bases, with 6 bases between. The DNA of the CDR3 is TGCGCCAGCAGCTTTTCTGGCGGGGAGCTGTTTTTT. Amino acids: CASSFSGGELFF.

The chain is built from TRBV18 and TRBJ2-7, with D perhaps matching TRBD2 (6 bases). V was clipped by 0 bases and J by 1 base, with 7 bases between them. This CDR3 has 14 amino acids. Germline V gene lookup returns CDR1 KGHSH and CDR2 LQKENI. CDR3 residues: CASSPPAGSYEQYF. Written as DNA, the CDR3 is TGTGCCAGCTCACCACCCGCGGGATCCTACGAGCAGTACTTC.

The chain joins TRBV7-2 to TRBJ2-5; 7 bases map to TRBD1. Germline CDR1 and CDR2: SGHTA and FQGNSA. The CDR3 covers 14 residues. V shed 5 bases and J 2 bases; nucleotides not matched to a gene: 5. The CDR3 bases are TGTGCCAGCAGCCGCCGGGACAGACAAGAGACCCAGTACTTC. As protein: CASSRRDRQETQYF. The variable domain in full, with the rest retrieved from reference TRBV7-2 and TRBJ2-5, is GAGVSQSPSNKVTEKGKDVELRCDPISGHTALYWYRQSLGQGLEFLIYFQGNSAPDKSGLPSDRFSAERTGGSVSTLTIQRTQQEDSAVYLCASSRRDRQETQYFGPGTRLLVL.

As concerns this clone: This specimen includes other DNA sequences encoding the same CDR3. The chain couples TRBV4-3 to TRBJ1-1, with D possibly matching TRBD1 (6 bases). From germline, CDR1 is LGHNA and CDR2 YSLEER. The CDR3 is 13 residues long. V was pared by 1 base and J by 5 bases, with 8 bases between. Written as DNA, the CDR3 is TGCGCCAGCAGCCAAGTTAGGGGGACTGAAGCTTTCTTT. This translates into CASSQVRGTEAFF.

The chain employs TRBV19 and TRBJ1-2; TRBD1 matches 10 bases. Germline V gene sequence: CDR1 LNHDA, CDR2 SQIVND (reference sequence). The V and J ends lost 4 bases and 7 bases, in that order; junction bases with no gene match: 15. This CDR3 spans 17 amino acids. CDR3 bases: TGTGCCAGTAGTACCTCTGCGACCGGGACAGGGGACGGTGGCTACACCTTC. Protein sequence: CASSTSATGTGDGGYTF.

The rearrangement links TRBV5-1 to TRBJ1-2; D remains ambiguous. Germline values: CDR1 SGHRS, CDR2 YFSETQ. Trimming took 0 bases from V and 8 from J, leaving 11 bases between them. The CDR3 has 13 amino acids. DNA for the CDR3: TGCGCCAGCAGCTTGGAAGCGGTTGACGGCTACACCTTC. Its protein product is CASSLEAVDGYTF. Looking up the rest from reference TRBV5-1 and TRBJ1-2 gives the full variable domain: KAGVTQTPRYLIKTRGQQVTLSCSPISGHRSVSWYQQTPGQGLQFLFEYFSETQRNKGNFPGRFSGRQFSNSRSEMNVSTLELGDSALYLCASSLEAVDGYTFGSGTRLTVV.

The rearrangement uses TRBV28 and TRBJ1-2, with TRBD1 matching over 9 bases. Germline V lookup: CDR1 MDHEN, CDR2 SYDVKM. The CDR3 sequence is 13 residues long. V lost 2 bases to trimming and J lost 7 bases; unmatched junction nucleotides: 2. The CDR3, as DNA: TGTGCCAGCAGTTTACGGGACAGGGTTGGCTACACCTTC. Its translation: CASSLRDRVGYTF.

The chain carries TRBV7-3 and TRBJ2-1; tentatively, D is TRBD2 (5 bases). V was cut by 5 bases and J by 5 bases, with 19 bases left in between. CDR1 is SGHTA, CDR2 FQGTGA, per germline. The CDR3 is made up of 16 amino acids. CDR3 nucleotides: TGTGCCAGCAGCGCTAGCCGGGCCCAAAAAAACAATGAGCAGTTCTTC. Amino acids: CASSASRAQKNNEQFF.

V usage is TRBV28 and J usage is TRBJ2-2, with unresolved D. From germline, CDR1 is MDHEN and CDR2 SYDVKM. The CDR3 totals 13 residues. Trimming shortened V by 2 bases and J by 4 bases, and 5 bases separated the two germline ends. For the CDR3, the DNA is TGTGCCAGCAGTTTAGCGTTCACCGGGGAGCTGTTTTTT. Translated, it gives CASSLAFTGELFF. The full variable domain, in which reference TRBV28 and TRBJ2-2 provide the parts outside the CDR3, is DVKVTQSSRYLVKRTGEKVFLECVQDMDHENMFWYRQDPGLGLRLIYFSYDVKMKEKGDIPEGYSVSREKKERFSLILESASTNQTSMYLCASSLAFTGELFFGEGSRLTVL.

This chain connects TRBV11-2 to TRBJ1-2; maybe TRBD1 (5 bases). Trimming removed 6 bases at V and 7 bases at J, with 15 bases between. This CDR3 contains 13 residues. Germline V CDR1 and CDR2: SGHAT, FQNNGV. CDR3 sequence (DNA): TGTGCCAGCAGGAAAGTGGGGGAACCTGGCTACACCTTC. Translating it yields CASRKVGEPGYTF. Full variable domain (outside the CDR3, taken from reference TRBV11-2 and TRBJ1-2): EAGVAQSPRYKIIEKRQSVAFWCNPISGHATLYWYQQILGQGPKLLIQFQNNGVVDDSQLPKDRFSAERLKGVDSTLKIQPAKLEDSAVYLCASRKVGEPGYTFGSGTRLTVV.

This clone was seen only a few times. The CDR3, as DNA: TGTGCCAGCAGTACCCGGGACGGAGACACTGAAGCTTTCTTT. Its protein is CASSTRDGDTEAFF. The V call is TRBV6-5, the J call TRBJ1-1; D perhaps matches TRBD1 (5 bases). The germline CDR1 and CDR2 sequences are MNHEY and SVGAGI. The CDR3 is 14 residues long. The V gene lost 5 bases and the J gene lost 3 bases, with 13 bases spanning the gap.

This clone was counted a single time. An end of the junction does not agree with germline; a read error may underlie this. The chain links TRBV24-1 to TRBJ1-2; D remains unclear. The germline CDR1 and CDR2 sequences are KGHDR and SFDVKD. The CDR3 is made up of 11 amino acids. The DNA of the CDR3 is TGTGCCACCAGTGATTTTCAACGGTCTTTCTTC. This gives the protein CATSDFQRSFF.

The rearrangement links TRBV24-1 to TRBJ2-3; no definite D call. Germline V lookup: CDR1 KGHDR, CDR2 SFDVKD. V lost 4 bases and J 6 bases, leaving 7 bases between the germline ends. The CDR3 runs 12 residues. The CDR3 loop reads CATSENGDTQYF. The CDR3 region has the DNA TGTGCCACCAGTGAAAATGGGGATACGCAGTATTTT.